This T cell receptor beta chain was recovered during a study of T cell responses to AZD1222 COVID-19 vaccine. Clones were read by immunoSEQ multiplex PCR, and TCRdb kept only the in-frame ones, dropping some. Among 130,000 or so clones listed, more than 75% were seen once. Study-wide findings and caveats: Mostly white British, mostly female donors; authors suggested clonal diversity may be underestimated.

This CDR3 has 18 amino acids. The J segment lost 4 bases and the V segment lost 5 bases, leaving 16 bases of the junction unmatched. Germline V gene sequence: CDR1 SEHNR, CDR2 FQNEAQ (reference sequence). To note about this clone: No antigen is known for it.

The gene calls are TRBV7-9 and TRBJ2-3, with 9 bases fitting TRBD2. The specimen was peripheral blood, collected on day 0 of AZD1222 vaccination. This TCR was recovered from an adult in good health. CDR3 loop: CASSTGLGAGGDSDTQYF. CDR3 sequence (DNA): TGTGCCAGCAGCACGGGACTGGGAGCGGGGGGCGATTCAGATACGCAGTATTTT.